Below, one T cell receptor (beta chain) is given with its context. All recovered Cohort 3 donors got two negative PCRs, got clearance, or saw symptom resolution. This specimen belongs to a study of blood T cell repertoires in COVID-19. Clones were sequenced by immunoSEQ multiplex PCR, and TCRdb holds only the in-frame ones, with some missing. Of 310,000 or so clones listed, about 87% are singletons. Deletions cut 3 bases from V and 2 bases from J, with 9 bases between. The CDR3 has 14 residues. CDR1 is MNHEY and CDR2 is SMNVEV in the germline V gene (reference sequence). Input material: PBMCs or T cells enriched from blood (not recorded which). The clonotype was recovered from a woman aged 18-29 years who had recovered from COVID-19. The chain is built from TRBV27 and TRBJ2-3, with D maybe TRBD2 (5 bases). The CDR3: CASSFDGNTDTQYF. The CDR3 nucleotides are TGTGCCAGCAGTTTTGACGGGAACACAGATACGCAGTATTTT.